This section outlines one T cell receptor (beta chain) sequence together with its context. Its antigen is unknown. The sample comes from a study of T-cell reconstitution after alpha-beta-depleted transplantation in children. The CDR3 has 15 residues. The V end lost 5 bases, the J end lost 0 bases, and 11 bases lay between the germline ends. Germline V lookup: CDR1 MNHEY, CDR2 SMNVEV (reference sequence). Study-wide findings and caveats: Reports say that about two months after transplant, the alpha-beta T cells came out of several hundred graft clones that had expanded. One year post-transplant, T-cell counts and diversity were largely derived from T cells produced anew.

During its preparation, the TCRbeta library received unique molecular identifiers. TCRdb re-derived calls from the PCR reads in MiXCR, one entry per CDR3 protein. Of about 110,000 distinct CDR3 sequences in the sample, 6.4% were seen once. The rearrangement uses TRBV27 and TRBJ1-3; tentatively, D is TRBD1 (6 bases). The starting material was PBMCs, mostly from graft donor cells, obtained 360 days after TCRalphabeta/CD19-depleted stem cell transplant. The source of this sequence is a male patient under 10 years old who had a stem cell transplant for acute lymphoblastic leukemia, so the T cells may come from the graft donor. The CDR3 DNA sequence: TGTGCCAGCAGTCCGAGGGGGGGCTCTGGAAACACCATATATTTT. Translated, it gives CASSPRGGSGNTIYF.